Sequencing of this TCR beta chain was carried out in a study of beta chain features in type 1 diabetes. Study-wide results and limits: Moderately but significantly shorter TCRB CDR3s were found in Type 1 diabetes patients in all four CD4+ subsets. Fewer insertions but more deletions were seen at VDJ junctions in type 1 diabetes patients. Researchers reported that naive, central memory and Treg TCRB repertoires appeared more similar in patients than in healthy donors.

As regards this clone: Its specificity is unknown. Other DNA sequences from this sample encode an identical CDR3 as well.

The sequenced template was cDNA made from the entire isolated RNA. Sequenced by immunoSEQ multiplex PCR; TCRdb stores in-frame clones only, minus some. The data hold 200,000 to 250,000 clones, with approximately 14% observed a single time. The specimen was naive CD4+ T cells from blood. This clonotype was obtained from a middle-aged woman in good health.

The CDR3 region is CASSLGLAGTTDTQYF. The CDR3 coding sequence is TGCGCCAGCAGCTTGGGGTTAGCGGGGACCACAGATACGCAGTATTTT. The chain is built from TRBV5-1 and TRBJ2-3; the match to TRBD2 covers 8 bases. Germline V gene lookup returns CDR1 SGHRS and CDR2 YFSETQ. V was pared by 0 bases and J by 2 bases, with 5 bases of the junction left unmatched. This CDR3 contains 16 residues. Full variable domain (outside the CDR3, taken from reference TRBV5-1 and TRBJ2-3): KAGVTQTPRYLIKTRGQQVTLSCSPISGHRSVSWYQQTPGQGLQFLFEYFSETQRNKGNFPGRFSGRQFSNSRSEMNVSTLELGDSALYLCASSLGLAGTTDTQYFGPGTRLTVL.